These 5 T cell receptor beta chains share one sample of origin, sequenced in a study of blood T cell repertoires in COVID-19. Sequencing used immunoSEQ multiplex PCR; TCRdb keeps in-frame clones, though not all of them. This table holds about 160,000 clones, approximately 80% found once. Sequences were obtained from peripheral blood. These receptors were taken from a man between 65 and 85 years old who had recovered from COVID-19.

This clone was observed a single time. The J gene is TRBJ2-5, the V gene TRBV5-1; the match to TRBD1 covers 7 bases. Germline CDR1 is SGHRS and CDR2 is YFSETQ. The CDR3 is made up of 15 amino acids. V lost 0 bases to trimming and J lost 0 bases; unmatched junction nucleotides: 2. The CDR3 region is CASSLGDRDQETQYF. The CDR3 coding sequence is TGCGCCAGCAGCTTGGGCGACAGGGACCAAGAGACCCAGTACTTC.

The chain links TRBV14 to TRBJ1-4; a possible D gene is TRBD1 (5 bases). V was clipped by 1 base and J by 8 bases, with 17 bases between them. Germline CDR1 SGHDN, CDR2 FVKESK. This CDR3 contains 16 residues. The CDR3 is CASSQVRGERLEKLFF. The CDR3, as DNA: TGTGCCAGCAGCCAAGTAAGGGGTGAGAGACTCGAAAAACTGTTTTTT. The whole variable domain, remainder taken from reference TRBV14 and TRBJ1-4, is EAGVTQFPSHSVIEKGQTVTLRCDPISGHDNLYWYRRVMGKEIKFLLHFVKESKQDESGMPNNRFLAERTGGTYSTLKVQPAELEDSGVYFCASSQVRGERLEKLFFGSGTQLSVL.

The chain carries TRBV5-1 and TRBJ2-7; TRBD1 matches 9 bases. V gave up 4 bases and J gave up 1 base; unmatched junction bases: 6. The CDR3 has 15 residues. CDR1 SGHRS and CDR2 YFSETQ come from the germline V gene. This chain's CDR3 is CASSLPGQGSYEQYF. The DNA of the CDR3 is TGCGCCAGCAGCCTCCCGGGACAGGGTTCCTACGAGCAGTACTTC.

V and J are TRBV7-9 and TRBJ2-7; perhaps TRBD1 as D (6 bases). CDR3 size: 15 residues. Trimming left V 4 bases short and J 1 base short, with 14 bases between. CDR1 is SEHNR and CDR2 is FQNEAQ in the germline V gene (reference sequence). DNA of the CDR3: TGTGCCAGCAGCTCCTTGCAGGGGATTTCCTACGAGCAGTACTTC. The encoded protein is CASSSLQGISYEQYF. The variable domain in full, with the rest retrieved from reference TRBV7-9 and TRBJ2-7, is DTGVSQNPRHKITKRGQNVTFRCDPISEHNRLYWYRQTLGQGPEFLTYFQNEAQLEKSRLLSDRFSAERPKGSFSTLEIQRTEQGDSAMYLCASSSLQGISYEQYFGPGTRLTVT.

The gene calls are TRBV6-2 or TRBV6-3 and TRBJ1-2, with D hard to call. This CDR3 contains 15 residues. Germline CDR1 reads MNHEY; CDR2 reads SVGEGT. V lost 2 bases and J lost 5, with 15 bases in between. In DNA form, the CDR3 reads TGTGCCAGCAGTTACGGGCCCAGTTCCTCTTATGGCTACACCTTC. Amino acid sequence: CASSYGPSSSYGYTF.